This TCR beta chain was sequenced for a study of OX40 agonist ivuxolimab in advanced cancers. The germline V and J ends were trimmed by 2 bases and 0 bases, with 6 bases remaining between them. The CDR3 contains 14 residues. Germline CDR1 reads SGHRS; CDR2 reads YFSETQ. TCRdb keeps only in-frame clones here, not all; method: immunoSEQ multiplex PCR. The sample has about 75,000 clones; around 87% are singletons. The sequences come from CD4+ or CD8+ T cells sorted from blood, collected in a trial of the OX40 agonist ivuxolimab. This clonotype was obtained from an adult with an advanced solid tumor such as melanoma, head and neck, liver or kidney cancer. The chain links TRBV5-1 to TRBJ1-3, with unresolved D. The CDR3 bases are TGCGCCAGCAGCTTTGGCAGCTCTGGAAACACCATATATTTT. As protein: CASSFGSSGNTIYF.